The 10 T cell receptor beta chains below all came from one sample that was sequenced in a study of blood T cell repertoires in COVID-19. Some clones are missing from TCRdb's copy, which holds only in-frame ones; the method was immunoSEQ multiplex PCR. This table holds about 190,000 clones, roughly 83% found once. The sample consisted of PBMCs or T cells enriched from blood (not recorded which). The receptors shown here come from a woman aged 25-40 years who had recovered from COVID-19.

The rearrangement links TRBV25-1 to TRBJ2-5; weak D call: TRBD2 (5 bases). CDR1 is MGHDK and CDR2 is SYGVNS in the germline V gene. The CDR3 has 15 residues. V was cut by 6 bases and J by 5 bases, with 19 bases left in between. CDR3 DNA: TGTGCCAGCAGCTATGCCCAGGCGGGCCCGGAGACCCAGTACTTC. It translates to CASSYAQAGPETQYF.

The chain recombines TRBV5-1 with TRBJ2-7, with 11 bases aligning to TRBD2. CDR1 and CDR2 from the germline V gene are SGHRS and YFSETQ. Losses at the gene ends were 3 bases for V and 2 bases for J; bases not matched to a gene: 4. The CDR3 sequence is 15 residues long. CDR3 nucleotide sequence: TGCGCCAGCAGCTACATGACTAGCGGGACCTACGAGCAGTACTTC. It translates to CASSYMTSGTYEQYF.

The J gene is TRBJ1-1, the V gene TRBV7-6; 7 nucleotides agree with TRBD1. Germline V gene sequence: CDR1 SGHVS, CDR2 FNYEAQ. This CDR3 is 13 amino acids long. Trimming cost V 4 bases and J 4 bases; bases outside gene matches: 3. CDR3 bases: TGTGCCAGCAGCTCCCAGGGGGGCACTGAAGCTTTCTTT. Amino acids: CASSSQGGTEAFF.

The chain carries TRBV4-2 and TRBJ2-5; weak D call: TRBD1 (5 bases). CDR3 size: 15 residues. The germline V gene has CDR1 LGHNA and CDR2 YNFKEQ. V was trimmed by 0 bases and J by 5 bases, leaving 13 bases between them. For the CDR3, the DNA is TGTGCCAGCAGCCAAGAAGGGGAAGCGTCCGAGACCCAGTACTTC. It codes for CASSQEGEASETQYF.

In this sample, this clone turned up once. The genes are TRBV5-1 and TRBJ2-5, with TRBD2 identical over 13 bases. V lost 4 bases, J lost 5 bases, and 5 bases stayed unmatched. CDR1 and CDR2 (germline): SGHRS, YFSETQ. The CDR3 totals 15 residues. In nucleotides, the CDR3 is TGCGCCAGCAGCGAGGGACTAGCGGGAACGGAGACCCAGTACTTC. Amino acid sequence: CASSEGLAGTETQYF.

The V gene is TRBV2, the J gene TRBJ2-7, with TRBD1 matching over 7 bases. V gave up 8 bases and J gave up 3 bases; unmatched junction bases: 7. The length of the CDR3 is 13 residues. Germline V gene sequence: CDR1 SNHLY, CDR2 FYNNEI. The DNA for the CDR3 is TGTGCCAGCTGCGGCCAGGGGGTCTACGAGCAGTACGTC. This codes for CASCGQGVYEQYV.

The CDR3 DNA reads as TGTGCCAGCAGCCTCCGGACAGGGCAACTAGTGGCCCACCCCCACTACGAGCAGTACTTC. Protein: CASSLRTGQLVAHPHYEQYF. J is TRBJ2-7 and V is TRBV6-4; 8 positions match TRBD1. Germline CDR1 reads MRHNA; CDR2 reads SNTAGT. CDR3 length: 20 amino acids. Trimming removed 6 bases from V and 3 bases from J; junction bases left unmatched: 25.

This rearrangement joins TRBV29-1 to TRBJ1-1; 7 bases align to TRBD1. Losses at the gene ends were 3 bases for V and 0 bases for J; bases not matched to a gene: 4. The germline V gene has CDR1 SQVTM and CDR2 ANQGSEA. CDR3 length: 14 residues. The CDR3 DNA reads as TGCAGCGTTGATCGGACAGGACTGAACACTGAAGCTTTCTTT. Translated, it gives CSVDRTGLNTEAFF.

CDR3 sequence: CASSPQASGGAYTDTQYF. CDR3 bases: TGTGCCAGCAGCCCACAGGCTAGCGGGGGGGCCTACACAGATACGCAGTATTTT. V gene TRBV9 combines with J gene TRBJ2-3; 12 nucleotides match TRBD2. The germline gives CDR1 SGDLS, CDR2 YYNGEE. The CDR3 has 18 amino acids. V lost 4 bases and J lost 2; bases outside the gene matches: 11.

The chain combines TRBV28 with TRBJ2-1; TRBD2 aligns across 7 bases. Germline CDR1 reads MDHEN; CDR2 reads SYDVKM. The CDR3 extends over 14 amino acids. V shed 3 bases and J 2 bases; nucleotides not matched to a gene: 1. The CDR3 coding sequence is TGTGCCAGCAGTTTCCTAGCGGCCTACAATGAGCAGTTCTTC. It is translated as CASSFLAAYNEQFF.